This T cell receptor (beta chain) appears in the sequencing data of a study of neurological immune-mediated disorders. Germline V gene data show CDR1 as DFQATT and CDR2 as SNEGSKA (reference sequence). CDR3 length equals 13 residues. Trimming cost V 5 bases and J 7 bases; bases outside gene matches: 8. With 10-nucleotide random UMIs, 5'RACE was used to make the cDNA. TCRdb re-analysed the 5' RACE reads in MiXCR, keeping a single row per CDR3 protein. The sample gives 80,000 or so distinct CDR3 sequences, 9.4% of which show up once; less than 2% is in the top ten. This clonotype was seen ten or more times.

The specimen was PBMCs. This TCR came from a man aged 50-60 years in good health. The chain carries TRBV20-1 and TRBJ2-7; 10 bases are shared with TRBD2. The CDR3 protein is CSALPTTSGEQYF. The CDR3 DNA is TGCAGTGCTCTTCCTACGACTAGCGGGGAGCAGTACTTC.